These T cell receptor beta chains were read from a single sample in a study of T-cell reconstitution after alpha-beta-depleted transplantation in children. TCRdb reanalysed the PCR reads using MiXCR and keeps one entry per CDR3 protein. Of about 690,000 distinct CDR3 sequences in the sample, around 16% were seen once. The sequences come from PBMCs from the stem cell graft donor, collected from the stem cell graft. The receptors come from a human donor who donated a stem cell graft to a child with acute myeloid leukemia. The CDR3 runs from the conserved cysteine through the conserved F or W. The order of the fields is CDR3 protein, CDR3 DNA, J gene, D gene, V gene, clone size. A D gene is named only where the DNA matches it firmly. Where a row states a size, it is once, few, many or the class of an expanded clone; other rows omit it.

cdr3_aa: CATSRAEGGGPDFYNEQFF; cdr3_nt: TGTGCCACCAGCAGAGCGGAAGGCGGGGGGCCGGACTTTTACAATGAGCAGTTCTTC; j_call: TRBJ2-1; d_call: TRBD2; v_call: TRBV15; clone_size: .
cdr3_aa: CSAGTGVDTEAFF; cdr3_nt: TGCAGTGCTGGGACAGGTGTGGACACTGAAGCTTTCTTT; j_call: TRBJ1-1; d_call: TRBD1; v_call: TRBV20-1; clone_size: many
cdr3_aa: CASSQDYPASETQYF; cdr3_nt: TGCGCCAGCAGCCAAGATTACCCGGCAAGTGAGACCCAGTACTTC; j_call: TRBJ2-5; d_call: .; v_call: TRBV4-3; clone_size: many
cdr3_aa: CAISEDDNYGYTF; cdr3_nt: TGTGCCATCAGTGAGGATGACAACTATGGCTACACCTTC; j_call: TRBJ1-2; d_call: .; v_call: TRBV10-3; clone_size: many
cdr3_aa: CASSLGAGQNYGYTF; cdr3_nt: TGCGCCAGCAGCTTGGGTGCAGGACAAAACTATGGCTACACCTTC; j_call: TRBJ1-2; d_call: .; v_call: TRBV5-1; clone_size: .
cdr3_aa: CSARAQGRQPQHF; cdr3_nt: TGCAGTGCTAGAGCCCAGGGCCGTCAGCCCCAGCATTTT; j_call: TRBJ1-5; d_call: .; v_call: TRBV20-1; clone_size: many
cdr3_aa: CASSIRTDSYSNQPQHF; cdr3_nt: TGCGCCAGCAGCATTAGAACGGACAGTTATAGCAATCAGCCCCAGCATTTT; j_call: TRBJ1-5; d_call: .; v_call: TRBV4-1; clone_size: few
cdr3_aa: CSARDLQGIYEQYF; cdr3_nt: TGCAGTGCTAGAGATCTTCAGGGTATCTACGAGCAGTACTTC; j_call: TRBJ2-7; d_call: .; v_call: TRBV20-1; clone_size: many
cdr3_aa: CASSLEGQGEDSPLHF; cdr3_nt: TGTGCCAGCAGCCTCGAGGGACAGGGTGAGGATTCACCCCTCCACTTT; j_call: TRBJ1-6; d_call: TRBD1; v_call: TRBV9; clone_size: few
cdr3_aa: CSARGGVGSQPQHF; cdr3_nt: TGCAGTGCTAGAGGTGGGGTGGGTAGTCAGCCCCAGCATTTT; j_call: TRBJ1-5; d_call: .; v_call: TRBV20-1; clone_size: many
cdr3_aa: CASSLARSVRGPMNTEAFF; cdr3_nt: TGTGCCAGCAGCTTAGCCCGGTCAGTAAGGGGACCCATGAACACTGAAGCTTTCTTT; j_call: TRBJ1-1; d_call: .; v_call: TRBV7-8; clone_size: few